This TCR beta chain was identified in a study of cytomegalovirus exposure and HLA in healthy donors. Notes on the study in general: Reports showed the classifier diagnosing cytomegalovirus status with high specificity and sensitivity. The listing of some 170 TCR beta chains classed them as cytomegalovirus-associated. Rare TCR sequences predominated, though certain public TCRs were found in many donors. It was confirmed in vitro that a few of the CMV-associated chains were specific for CMV antigens.

Turning to this clone: What it binds is unknown.

V lost 10 bases and J lost 3, with 12 bases in between. The CDR3 extends over 13 amino acids. Per germline, CDR1 ENHRY and CDR2 SYGVKD. Sequencing was performed with immunoSEQ multiplex PCR; in TCRdb, only in-frame clones are kept and a portion is missing. Of tens of thousands of clones in the sample, approximately 97% were seen once. This TCR was sampled from a woman between 18 and 30 years old in good health and CMV-seropositive. The material sequenced was PBMCs. The chain couples TRBV10-3 to TRBJ1-4; a weak D match, TRBD1 (6 bases). CDR3 in DNA: TGTGCCAGTCAGGGGTCTGCTAATGAAAAACTGTTTTTT. It is translated as CASQGSANEKLFF.